This passage covers 22 T cell receptor beta chains from one sample sequenced in a study of TIL therapy for anti-PD-1-resistant metastatic lung cancer. The time point: pre-treatment sample, taken before nivolumab and TIL therapy. This was the immunoSEQ v3 assay. Measured with immunoSEQ multiplex PCR; TCRdb has only the in-frame clones, and not every one. This sample has some 16,000 clones; over 65% occur once, and the top ten carry about 34%. Sequences were derived from blood, sampled at baseline. The source is a person aged 25-85 years with non-small cell lung cancer.

The chain links TRBV10-3 to TRBJ1-3, with 7 positions matching TRBD1. This CDR3 has 13 amino acids. V dropped 6 bases and J dropped 4; count of bases not matched to a gene: 3. Germline V gene sequence: CDR1 ENHRY, CDR2 SYGVKD. CDR3 sequence reads: CAISGTDGNTIYF. In DNA, the CDR3 is TGTGCCATCAGCGGGACAGACGGAAACACCATATATTTT.

The V gene is TRBV5-4, the J gene TRBJ2-4; D may correspond to TRBD1 or TRBD2 (5 bases each). Germline V gives CDR1 SGHNT, CDR2 YYREEE (reference sequence). Trimming left V 4 bases short and J 1 base short, with 18 bases between. CDR3 length: 17 amino acids. The CDR3 sequence is CASSVGGWGYAKNIQYF. The CDR3 nucleotides read TGTGCCAGCAGCGTGGGCGGGTGGGGGTACGCCAAAAACATTCAGTACTTC.

This clone was seen a few times. This chain links TRBV5-6 with TRBJ1-2; 10 bases are shared with TRBD1. The CDR3 loop spans 18 amino acids. CDR1 is SGHDT and CDR2 is YYEEEE in the germline V gene. V trimming: 0 bases; J trimming: 6 bases; junction bases outside the gene matches: 14. The CDR3 region is CASSLGQTGGWTRDGYTF. The CDR3 bases are TGTGCCAGCAGCTTGGGCCAGACAGGGGGCTGGACTAGGGATGGCTACACCTTC.

This CDR3 reads CASSSRENTGELFF. The CDR3 DNA sequence: TGTGCCAGCAGCAGCCGGGAAAACACCGGGGAGCTGTTTTTT. The rearrangement links TRBV5-4 to TRBJ2-2; D is possibly TRBD2 (5 bases). Germline CDR1 SGHNT, CDR2 YYREEE (reference sequence). The CDR3 runs 14 residues. V dropped 4 bases and J dropped 2 bases, with 9 bases sitting between them.

The chain recombines TRBV19 with TRBJ1-3; possibly TRBD1 for D (6 bases). The germline CDR1 and CDR2 sequences are LNHDA and SQIVND (reference sequence). This CDR3 is 11 amino acids long. The CDR3 coding sequence is TGTGCAGCCAGGGGTGGCAACACCATATATTTT. Protein sequence: CAARGGNTIYF.

This chain uses TRBV5-1 with TRBJ1-2; 7 nucleotides agree with TRBD1. Germline V gives CDR1 SGHRS, CDR2 YFSETQ. The CDR3 length is 13 residues. J was trimmed by 4 bases and V by 4 bases; bases with no gene match: 4. The CDR3 region is CASSRDSSYGYTF. For the CDR3, the DNA is TGCGCCAGCAGCAGGGACAGCTCCTATGGCTACACCTTC.

The genes are TRBV4-1 and TRBJ2-7, with 10 bases lining up with TRBD1. V lost 7 bases to trimming and J lost 2 bases; unmatched junction nucleotides: 8. CDR3 length equals 15 residues. Germline CDR1 is MGHRA and CDR2 is YSYEKL. The CDR3 DNA sequence: TGCGCCAGCACACCCGAGACAGGGGGCCCCTACGAGCAGTACTTC. Its translation is CASTPETGGPYEQYF.

The chain links TRBV6-6 to TRBJ2-5; 13 bases are a match to TRBD2. This CDR3 has 16 amino acids. Germline V CDR1 and CDR2: MNHNY, SVGAGI (reference sequence). V shed 2 bases and J 2 bases; nucleotides not matched to a gene: 2. The CDR3 DNA reads TGTGCCAGCAGTTACGGGACTAGCGGGGATCAAGAGACCCAGTACTTC. Protein sequence: CASSYGTSGDQETQYF.

The V and J genes are TRBV9 and TRBJ2-3, with 8 bases matching TRBD1. From germline, CDR1 is SGDLS and CDR2 YYNGEE. CDR3 size: 15 residues. Unmatched junction bases numbered 7, after V lost 6 bases and J lost 1 base. CDR3 sequence: CASTPSTGGTDTQYF. The CDR3 DNA reads TGTGCCAGCACCCCTTCGACAGGGGGCACAGATACGCAGTATTTT. Based on the CDR3 plus reference TRBV9 and TRBJ2-3, the full variable domain is DSGVTQTPKHLITATGQRVTLRCSPRSGDLSVYWYQQSLDQGLQFLIQYYNGEERAKGNILERFSAQQFPDLHSELNLSSLELGDSALYFCASTPSTGGTDTQYFGPGTRLTVL.

V and J are TRBV27 and TRBJ2-7; D gene uncertain. V lost 3 bases and J 2 bases, leaving 8 bases between the germline ends. CDR1 and CDR2 from the germline V gene are MNHEY and SMNVEV (reference sequence). The CDR3 contains 13 residues. The CDR3 coding sequence is TGTGCCAGCAGTTTGACTCGAACCTACGAGCAGTACTTC. Its translation: CASSLTRTYEQYF.

V and J are TRBV5-1 and TRBJ2-7, with 7 bases fitting TRBD1. From germline, CDR1 is SGHRS and CDR2 YFSETQ. Unmatched junction bases numbered 4, after V lost 3 bases and J lost 4 bases. This CDR3 has 13 residues. In DNA form, the CDR3 reads TGCGCCAGCAGCTCGACAGGGTTTTACGAGCAGTACTTC. Its translation is CASSSTGFYEQYF. Full variable domain (remainder filled in from reference TRBV5-1 and TRBJ2-7): KAGVTQTPRYLIKTRGQQVTLSCSPISGHRSVSWYQQTPGQGLQFLFEYFSETQRNKGNFPGRFSGRQFSNSRSEMNVSTLELGDSALYLCASSSTGFYEQYFGPGTRLTVT.

This chain joins TRBV10-2 and TRBJ2-4; 11 bases map to TRBD2. Germline V gene sequence: CDR1 WSHSY, CDR2 SAAADI. V was clipped by 8 bases and J by 7 bases; unmatched bases: 10. There are 15 residues in the CDR3. The CDR3 sequence is CASQFLAGGANIQYF. The CDR3, as DNA: TGCGCCAGCCAATTCTTAGCGGGAGGGGCCAACATTCAGTACTTC.

The chain links TRBV7-2 to TRBJ2-6, with 7 bases aligning to TRBD1. Germline V gene lookup returns CDR1 SGHTA and CDR2 FQGNSA. The V and J ends lost 6 bases and 1 base, in that order; junction bases with no gene match: 9. This CDR3 has 17 amino acids. The CDR3: CASSSDRFGSGANVLTF. The CDR3 DNA sequence: TGTGCCAGCAGTTCGGACAGGTTCGGGTCTGGGGCCAACGTCCTGACTTTC.

The CDR3 coding sequence is TGCGCCAGCAGTGCCGGGACAACAAACACCGGGGAGCTGTTTTTT. This encodes CASSAGTTNTGELFF. The V call is TRBV10-1, the J call TRBJ2-2, with TRBD1 as a possible D gene (6 bases). The CDR3 length is 15 residues. V lost 4 bases and J lost 2, with 11 bases in between. The V gene's germline CDR1 is WNHNN and CDR2 SYGVQD (reference sequence).

The chain joins TRBV6-1 to TRBJ2-7; TRBD1 might be the D (6 bases). With 7 bases removed from V and 4 bases from J, the gap between germline ends came to 14 bases. Germline CDR1 is MNHNS and CDR2 is SASEGT. The CDR3 has 13 amino acids. In nucleotides, the CDR3 is TGTGCCAGCAAGGCCCGGACAGCATACGAGCAGTACTTC. This codes for CASKARTAYEQYF.

This chain joins TRBV9 and TRBJ1-2, with a weak D call TRBD1 (5 bases). The CDR3 totals 14 residues. Germline V lookup: CDR1 SGDLS, CDR2 YYNGEE. V lost 3 bases and J lost 4, with 13 bases in between. CDR3 DNA: TGTGCCAGCAGCGATCCAGGGAGCACCTATGGCTACACCTTC. The encoded protein is CASSDPGSTYGYTF.

This clone was detected a few times. The chain combines TRBV6-6 with TRBJ1-5, with D maybe TRBD1 (5 bases). V lost 6 bases and J 0 bases, leaving 9 bases between the germline ends. Germline V CDR1 and CDR2: MNHNY, SVGAGI (reference sequence). This CDR3 region has 14 residues. The CDR3 protein is CASRQGVSNQPQHF. Here the CDR3 DNA reads TGTGCCAGCAGACAAGGGGTTAGCAATCAGCCCCAGCATTTT.

V is TRBV7-9 and J is TRBJ2-3; possibly TRBD1 for D (6 bases). This CDR3 contains 15 residues. Germline CDR1 is SEHNR and CDR2 is FQNEAQ (reference sequence). Trimming cost V 5 bases and J 3 bases, with 15 bases left between them. CDR3 sequence reads: CASSLKTGFTDTQYF. CDR3 DNA: TGTGCCAGCAGCCTCAAAACAGGGTTTACAGATACGCAGTATTTT.

This clone was seen only a few times. This sequence joins TRBV13 and TRBJ1-2; tentatively, D is TRBD1 (6 bases). V gave up 0 bases and J gave up 6 bases, with 14 bases separating them. This CDR3 spans 15 amino acids. CDR1 PRHDT and CDR2 FYEKMQ come from the germline V gene (reference sequence). As DNA, the CDR3 is TGTGCCAGCAGCTTAGGACAGGGTTCGAGCGATGGCTACACCTTC. Translating it yields CASSLGQGSSDGYTF. Together with reference TRBV13 and TRBJ1-2, the CDR3 gives the full variable domain: AAGVIQSPRHLIKEKRETATLKCYPIPRHDTVYWYQQGPGQDPQFLISFYEKMQSDKGSIPDRFSAQQFSDYHSELNMSSLELGDSALYFCASSLGQGSSDGYTFGSGTRLTVV.

A word on this clone: One base away lies a much larger clone, so this may be a sequencing read error. The genes are TRBV7-9 and TRBJ2-3, with D perhaps assigned TRBD1 or TRBD2 (5 bases each). Germline CDR1 and CDR2: SEHNR and FQNEAQ (reference sequence). The CDR3 is made up of 14 amino acids. The CDR3 here is CASSPGHLGDKQYF. Here the CDR3 DNA reads TGTGCCAGCAGCCCCGGACACCTGGGGGATAAGCAGTATTTT.

The chain couples TRBV29-1 to TRBJ1-2, with D maybe TRBD1 (6 bases). This CDR3 comprises 13 residues. In germline, CDR1 is SQVTM, CDR2 ANQGSEA. V was clipped by 5 bases and J by 4 bases, with 14 bases between them. The chain's CDR3 is CSVIQGLSYGYTF. The CDR3 coding sequence is TGCAGCGTTATACAGGGTCTTAGCTATGGCTACACCTTC.

The chain is built from TRBV7-7 and TRBJ1-1; D gene uncertain. The germline gives CDR1 SSHAT, CDR2 FNYEAQ (reference sequence). V was pared by 0 bases and J by 1 base, with 3 bases between. The CDR3 runs 13 residues. CDR3 region: CASSLAANTEAFF. CDR3 coding DNA: TGTGCCAGCAGCTTAGCAGCGAACACTGAAGCTTTCTTT.